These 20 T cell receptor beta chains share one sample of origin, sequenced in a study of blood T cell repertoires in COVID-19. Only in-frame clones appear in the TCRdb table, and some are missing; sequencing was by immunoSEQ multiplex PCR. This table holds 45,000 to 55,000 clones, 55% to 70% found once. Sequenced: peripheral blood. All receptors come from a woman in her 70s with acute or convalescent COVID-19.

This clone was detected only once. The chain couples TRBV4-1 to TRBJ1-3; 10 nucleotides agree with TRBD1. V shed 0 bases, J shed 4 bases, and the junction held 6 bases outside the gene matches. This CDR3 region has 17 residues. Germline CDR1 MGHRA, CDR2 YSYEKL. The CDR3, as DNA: TGCGCCAGCAGCCAAGACCGACAGGGGGCAGCCGGAAACACCATATATTTT. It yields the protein CASSQDRQGAAGNTIYF.

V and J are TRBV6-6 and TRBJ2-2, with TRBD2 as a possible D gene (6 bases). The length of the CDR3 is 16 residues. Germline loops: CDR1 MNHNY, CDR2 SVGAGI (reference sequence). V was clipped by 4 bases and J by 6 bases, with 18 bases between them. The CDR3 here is CASSSPLGGWAGELFF. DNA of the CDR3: TGTGCCAGCAGTTCTCCGTTGGGGGGTTGGGCCGGGGAGCTGTTTTTT.

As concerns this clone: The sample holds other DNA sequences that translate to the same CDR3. In DNA form, the CDR3 reads TGTGCCAGCAGCCTGACAGAGCACTATGGCTACACCTTC. Its translation is CASSLTEHYGYTF. The chain carries TRBV2 and TRBJ1-2; possibly TRBD1 for D (5 bases). With 6 bases removed from V and 3 bases from J, the gap between germline ends came to 11 bases. The length of the CDR3 is 13 residues. Germline CDR1 is SNHLY and CDR2 is FYNNEI. Looking up the rest from reference TRBV2 and TRBJ1-2 gives the full variable domain: EPEVTQTPSHQVTQMGQEVILRCVPISNHLYFYWYRQILGQKVEFLVSFYNNEISEKSEIFDDQFSVERPDGSNFTLKIRSTKLEDSAMYFCASSLTEHYGYTFGSGTRLTVV.

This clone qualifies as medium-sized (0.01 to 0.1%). For the CDR3, the DNA is TGTGCCAGCAGTTTACCGACCGGCGCGGGCATTGAGCAGTTCTTC. It yields the protein CASSLPTGAGIEQFF. The V gene is TRBV28, the J gene TRBJ2-1; weak D call: TRBD2 (5 bases). Deletions cut 2 bases from V and 9 bases from J, with 17 bases between. The CDR3 has 15 amino acids. Germline loops: CDR1 MDHEN, CDR2 SYDVKM.

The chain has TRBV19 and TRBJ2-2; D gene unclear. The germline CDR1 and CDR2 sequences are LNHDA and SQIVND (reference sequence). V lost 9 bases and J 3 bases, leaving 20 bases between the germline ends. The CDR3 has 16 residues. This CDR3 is CASSYLVRMDTGELFF. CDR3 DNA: TGTGCCAGCTCGTATCTGGTCAGGATGGACACCGGGGAGCTGTTTTTT.

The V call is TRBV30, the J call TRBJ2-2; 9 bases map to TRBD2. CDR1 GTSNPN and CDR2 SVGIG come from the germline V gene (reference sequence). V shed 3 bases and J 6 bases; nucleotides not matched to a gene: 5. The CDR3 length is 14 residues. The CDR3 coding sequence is TGTGCCTGGAGAGTCGCGGGAGGGCCCGGGGAGCTGTTTTTT. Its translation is CAWRVAGGPGELFF.

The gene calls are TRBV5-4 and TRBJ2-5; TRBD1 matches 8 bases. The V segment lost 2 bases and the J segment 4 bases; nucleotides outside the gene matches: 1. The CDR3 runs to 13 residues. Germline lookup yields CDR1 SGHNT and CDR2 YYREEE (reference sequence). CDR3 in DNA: TGTGCCAGCAGCTTCGGACAGGGAGAGACCCAGTACTTC. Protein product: CASSFGQGETQYF.

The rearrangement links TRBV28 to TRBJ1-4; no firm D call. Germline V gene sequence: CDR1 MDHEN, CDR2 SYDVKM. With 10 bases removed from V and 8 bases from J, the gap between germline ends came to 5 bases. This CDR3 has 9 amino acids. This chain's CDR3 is CAKTEKLFF. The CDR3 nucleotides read TGTGCCAAAACAGAAAAACTGTTTTTT.

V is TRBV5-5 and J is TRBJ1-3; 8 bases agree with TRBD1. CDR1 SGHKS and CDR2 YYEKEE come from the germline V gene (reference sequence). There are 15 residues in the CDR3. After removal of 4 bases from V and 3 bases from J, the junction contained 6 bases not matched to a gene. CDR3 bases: TGTGCCAGCAGCGGGTGGACAGGGCTTGGAAACACCATATATTTT. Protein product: CASSGWTGLGNTIYF. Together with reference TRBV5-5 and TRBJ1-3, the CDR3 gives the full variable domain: DAGVTQSPTHLIKTRGQQVTLRCSPISGHKSVSWYQQVLGQGPQFIFQYYEKEERGRGNFPDRFSARQFPNYSSELNVNALLLGDSALYLCASSGWTGLGNTIYFGEGSWLTVV.

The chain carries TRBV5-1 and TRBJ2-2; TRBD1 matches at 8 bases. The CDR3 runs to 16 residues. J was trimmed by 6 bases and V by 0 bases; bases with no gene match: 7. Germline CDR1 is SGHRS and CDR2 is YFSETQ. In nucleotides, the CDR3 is TGCGCCAGCAGCTTGGACTCAGGGGGCGAAGCCGGGGAGCTGTTTTTT. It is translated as CASSLDSGGEAGELFF.

The CDR3 DNA is TGTGCCAGCAGTTACTCGATCCAGGTGTACGAGCAGTACTTC. It encodes CASSYSIQVYEQYF. The gene calls are TRBV6-5 and TRBJ2-7; D is undetermined. In germline, CDR1 is MNHEY, CDR2 SVGAGI. This CDR3 comprises 14 residues. V shed 0 bases and J shed 4 bases, with 10 bases lying between them.

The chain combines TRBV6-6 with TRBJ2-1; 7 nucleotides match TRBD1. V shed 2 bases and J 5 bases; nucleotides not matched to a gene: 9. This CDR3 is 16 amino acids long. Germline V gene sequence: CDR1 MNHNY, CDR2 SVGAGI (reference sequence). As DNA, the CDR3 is TGTGCCAGCAGTTACGCGTCGGGGACAGTAGACAATGAGCAGTTCTTC. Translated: CASSYASGTVDNEQFF.

CDR3 residues: CASSLAVVTSGVEAYEQYF. The CDR3 DNA reads as TGCGCCAGCAGCTTGGCCGTGGTGACTAGCGGGGTGGAAGCTTACGAGCAGTACTTC. V usage is TRBV5-1 and J usage is TRBJ2-7, with 11 nucleotides matching TRBD2. The CDR3 contains 19 residues. The germline CDR1 and CDR2 sequences are SGHRS and YFSETQ. Germline trimming cut 0 bases from V and 4 bases from J; bases unmatched to any gene: 15. Supplemented by reference TRBV5-1 and TRBJ2-7, the full variable domain reads KAGVTQTPRYLIKTRGQQVTLSCSPISGHRSVSWYQQTPGQGLQFLFEYFSETQRNKGNFPGRFSGRQFSNSRSEMNVSTLELGDSALYLCASSLAVVTSGVEAYEQYFGPGTRLTVT.

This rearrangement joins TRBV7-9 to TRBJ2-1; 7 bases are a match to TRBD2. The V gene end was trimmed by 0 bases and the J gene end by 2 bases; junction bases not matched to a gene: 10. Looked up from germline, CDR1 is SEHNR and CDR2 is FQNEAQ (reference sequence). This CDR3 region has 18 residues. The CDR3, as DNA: TGTGCCAGCAGCTTAGCGGCGACGGCGGGGGAGACCTACAATGAGCAGTTCTTC. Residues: CASSLAATAGETYNEQFF.

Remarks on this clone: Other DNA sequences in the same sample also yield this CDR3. DNA of the CDR3: TGTGCCAGCAGCGCGCAGGGGGGACAAGAGACCCAGTACTTC. Residues: CASSAQGGQETQYF. The chain couples TRBV11-3 to TRBJ2-5, with a possible D match to TRBD1 (7 bases). V was pared by 5 bases and J by 2 bases, with 12 bases between. The germline V gene has CDR1 SGHNT and CDR2 YENEEA. This CDR3 comprises 14 residues.

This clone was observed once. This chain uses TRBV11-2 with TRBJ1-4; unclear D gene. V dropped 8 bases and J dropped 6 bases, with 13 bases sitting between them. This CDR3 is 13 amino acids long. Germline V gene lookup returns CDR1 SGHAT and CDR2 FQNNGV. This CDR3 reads CASSPTLDEKLFF. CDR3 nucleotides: TGTGCCAGCTCTCCGACACTAGATGAAAAACTGTTTTTT.

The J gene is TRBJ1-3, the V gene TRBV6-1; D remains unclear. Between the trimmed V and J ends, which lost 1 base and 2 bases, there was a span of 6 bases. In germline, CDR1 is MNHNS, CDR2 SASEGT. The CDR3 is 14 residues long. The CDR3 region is CASSEEVAGNTIYF. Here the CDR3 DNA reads TGTGCCAGCAGTGAAGAAGTAGCTGGAAACACCATATATTTT.

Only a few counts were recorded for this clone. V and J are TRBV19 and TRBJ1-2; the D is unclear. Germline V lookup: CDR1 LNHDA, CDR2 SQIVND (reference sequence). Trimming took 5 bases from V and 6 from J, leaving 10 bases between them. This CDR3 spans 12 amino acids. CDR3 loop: CASSREADGYTF. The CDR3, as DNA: TGTGCCAGTAGTCGAGAAGCGGATGGCTACACCTTC.

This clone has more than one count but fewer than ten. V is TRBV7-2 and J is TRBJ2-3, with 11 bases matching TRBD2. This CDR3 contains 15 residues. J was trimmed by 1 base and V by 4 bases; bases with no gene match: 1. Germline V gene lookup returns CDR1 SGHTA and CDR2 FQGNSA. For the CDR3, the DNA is TGTGCCAGCAGCTCGGGACTAGCGGGCACAGATACGCAGTATTTT. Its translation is CASSSGLAGTDTQYF. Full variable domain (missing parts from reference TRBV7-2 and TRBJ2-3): GAGVSQSPSNKVTEKGKDVELRCDPISGHTALYWYRQSLGQGLEFLIYFQGNSAPDKSGLPSDRFSAERTGGSVSTLTIQRTQQEDSAVYLCASSSGLAGTDTQYFGPGTRLTVL.

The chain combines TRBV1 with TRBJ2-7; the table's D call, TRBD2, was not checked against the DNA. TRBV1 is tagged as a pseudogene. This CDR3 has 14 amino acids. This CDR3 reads CTSKNPSYPYEQYF. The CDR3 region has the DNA TGCACCAGCAAGAATCCTAGCTACCCCTACGAGCAGTACTTC.